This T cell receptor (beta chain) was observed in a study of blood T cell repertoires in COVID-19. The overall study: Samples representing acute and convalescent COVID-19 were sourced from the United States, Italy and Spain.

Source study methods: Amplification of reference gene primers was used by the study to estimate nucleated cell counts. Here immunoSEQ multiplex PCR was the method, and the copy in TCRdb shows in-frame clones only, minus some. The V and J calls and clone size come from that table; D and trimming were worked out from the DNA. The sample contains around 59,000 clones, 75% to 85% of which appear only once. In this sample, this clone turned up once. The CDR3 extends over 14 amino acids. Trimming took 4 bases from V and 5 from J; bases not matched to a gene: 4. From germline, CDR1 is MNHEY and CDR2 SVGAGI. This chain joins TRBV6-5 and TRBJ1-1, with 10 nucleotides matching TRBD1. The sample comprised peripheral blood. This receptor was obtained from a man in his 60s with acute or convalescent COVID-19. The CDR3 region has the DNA TGTGCCAGCAGTTCCGGGACAGGGGTTACTGAAGCTTTCTTT. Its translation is CASSSGTGVTEAFF.